Each of the 4 T cell receptor beta chains below was sequenced from the same sample in a study of T cells in Graves' hyperthyroidism and ophthalmopathy (dated by TCRdb to between 2018 and 2021). The library relied on multiplex PCR. These reads were obtained on an Illumina HiSeq 2000. TCR beta CDR3 regions were amplified from RNA transcripts. The TCR CDR3 was subjected to a first round of RT-PCR using the HTBI primer set and the Qiagen OneStep RT-PCR kit. Clones were called with MiXCR by TCRdb after fastp trimmed the public reads at Q25, and only in-frame beta chains were retained. One record per CDR3 amino acid sequence lists the most common genes and DNA. Present in this sample are 250,000 to 400,000 distinct CDR3 sequences, approximately 15% of which were seen just once. The leading ten clones occupy about 37% of the sample. The sequenced material came from blood. Receptor source: a woman between 35 and 50 years old with Graves' ophthalmopathy.

Ten or more counts support this clonotype. The chain combines TRBV30 with TRBJ1-1, with D unresolved. Germline CDR1 reads GTSNPN; CDR2 reads SVGIG (reference sequence). The CDR3 loop spans 14 amino acids. V was trimmed by 0 bases and J by 7 bases, leaving 15 bases between them. CDR3 in amino acids: CAWSVRRRENEAFF. The CDR3 DNA reads TGTGCCTGGAGTGTACGAAGGCGAGAGAATGAAGCTTTCTTT.

This clonotype turned up a few times. The rearrangement joins TRBV5-1 to TRBJ1-1; 8 nucleotides align to TRBD1. V dropped 2 bases and J dropped 4; count of bases not matched to a gene: 7. This CDR3 is built from 15 residues. Germline CDR1 SGHRS, CDR2 YFSETQ. CDR3 sequence reads: CASSFRRGHGTEAFF. CDR3 bases: TGCGCCAGCAGCTTTCGCAGGGGGCATGGCACTGAAGCTTTCTTT. Together with reference TRBV5-1 and TRBJ1-1, the CDR3 gives the full variable domain: KAGVTQTPRYLIKTRGQQVTLSCSPISGHRSVSWYQQTPGQGLQFLFEYFSETQRNKGNFPGRFSGRQFSNSRSEMNVSTLELGDSALYLCASSFRRGHGTEAFFGQGTRLTVV.

This clonotype was observed many times. V is TRBV27 and J is TRBJ1-5; TRBD1 matches 7 bases. The junction had 14 bases not matched to a gene; V was cut back by 5 bases and J by 4 bases. The germline gives CDR1 MNHEY, CDR2 SMNVEV (reference sequence). The length of the CDR3 is 17 residues. The CDR3 region is CASSQRDSCLYNQPQHF. Here the CDR3 DNA reads TGTGCCAGCAGTCAAAGGGACAGTTGCCTTTATAATCAGCCCCAGCATTTT.

The CDR3 nucleotides read TGTGCCAGCATGTTGCAGGACGGTGGCTACACCTTC. Amino acids: CASMLQDGGYTF. The rearrangement joins TRBV2 to TRBJ1-2; D not resolved. The CDR3 covers 12 residues. Germline CDR1 SNHLY, CDR2 FYNNEI. V was shortened by 7 bases and J by 7 bases, with 13 bases between the two germline ends. Using reference TRBV2 and TRBJ1-2 for the parts outside the CDR3, the full variable domain is EPEVTQTPSHQVTQMGQEVILRCVPISNHLYFYWYRQILGQKVEFLVSFYNNEISEKSEIFDDQFSVERPDGSNFTLKIRSTKLEDSAMYFCASMLQDGGYTFGSGTRLTVV.